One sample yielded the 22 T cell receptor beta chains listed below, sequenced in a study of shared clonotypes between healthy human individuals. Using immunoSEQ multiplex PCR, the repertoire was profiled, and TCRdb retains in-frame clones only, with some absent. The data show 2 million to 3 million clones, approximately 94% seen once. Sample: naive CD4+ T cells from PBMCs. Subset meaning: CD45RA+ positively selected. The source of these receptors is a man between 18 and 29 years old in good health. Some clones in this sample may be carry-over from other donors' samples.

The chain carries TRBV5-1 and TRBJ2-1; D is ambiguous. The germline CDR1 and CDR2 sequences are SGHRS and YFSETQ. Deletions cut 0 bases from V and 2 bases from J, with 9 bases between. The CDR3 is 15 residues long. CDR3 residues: CASSLEVGPYNEQFF. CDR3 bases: TGCGCCAGCAGCTTGGAAGTGGGTCCCTACAATGAGCAGTTCTTC.

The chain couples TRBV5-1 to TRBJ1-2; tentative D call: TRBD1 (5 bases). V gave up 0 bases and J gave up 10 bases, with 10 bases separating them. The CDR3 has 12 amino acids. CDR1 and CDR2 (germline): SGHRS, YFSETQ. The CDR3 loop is CASSLDRLPYTF. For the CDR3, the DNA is TGCGCCAGCAGCTTGGACAGGCTCCCCTACACCTTC.

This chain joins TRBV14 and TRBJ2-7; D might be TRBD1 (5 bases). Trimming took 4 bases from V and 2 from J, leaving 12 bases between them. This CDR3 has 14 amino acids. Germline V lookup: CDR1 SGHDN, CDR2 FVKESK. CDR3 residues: CASSPSRQPYEQYF. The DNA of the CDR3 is TGTGCCAGCAGCCCCTCGCGACAGCCCTACGAGCAGTACTTC.

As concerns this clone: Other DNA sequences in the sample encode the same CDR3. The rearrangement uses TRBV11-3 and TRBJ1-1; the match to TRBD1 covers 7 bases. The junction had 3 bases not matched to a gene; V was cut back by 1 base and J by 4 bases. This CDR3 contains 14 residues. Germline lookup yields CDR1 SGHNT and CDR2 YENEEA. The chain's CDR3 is CASSLGGDSTEAFF. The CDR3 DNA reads TGTGCCAGCAGCTTAGGCGGGGACAGCACTGAAGCTTTCTTT.

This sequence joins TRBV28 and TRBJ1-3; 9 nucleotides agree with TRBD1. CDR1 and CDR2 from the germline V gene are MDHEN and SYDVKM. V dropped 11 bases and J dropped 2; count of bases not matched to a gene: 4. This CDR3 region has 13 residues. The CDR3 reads CAGRTGAGNTIYF. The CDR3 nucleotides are TGTGCCGGCCGGACAGGGGCTGGAAACACCATATATTTT.

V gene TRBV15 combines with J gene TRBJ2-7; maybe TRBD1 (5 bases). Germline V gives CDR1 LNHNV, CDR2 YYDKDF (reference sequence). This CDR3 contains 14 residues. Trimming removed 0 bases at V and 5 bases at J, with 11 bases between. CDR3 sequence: CATSRDGARNEQYF. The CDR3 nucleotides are TGTGCCACCAGCAGAGATGGGGCAAGGAACGAGCAGTACTTC.

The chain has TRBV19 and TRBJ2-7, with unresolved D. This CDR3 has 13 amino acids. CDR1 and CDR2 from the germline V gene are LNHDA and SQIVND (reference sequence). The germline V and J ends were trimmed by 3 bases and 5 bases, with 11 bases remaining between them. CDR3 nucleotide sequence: TGTGCCAGTAGTATCGCACCGATGGACGAGCAGTACTTC. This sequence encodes CASSIAPMDEQYF.

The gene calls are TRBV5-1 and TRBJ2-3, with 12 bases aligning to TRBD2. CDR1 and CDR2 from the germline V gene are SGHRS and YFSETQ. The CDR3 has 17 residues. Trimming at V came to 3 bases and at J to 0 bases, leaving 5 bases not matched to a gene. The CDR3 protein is CASSWGLAGSSTDTQYF. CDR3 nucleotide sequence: TGCGCCAGCAGCTGGGGACTAGCGGGTTCTAGCACAGATACGCAGTATTTT.

CDR3 sequence reads: CASSITGLGEQYF. Here the CDR3 DNA reads TGTGCCAGTAGTATCACAGGGCTCGGCGAGCAGTACTTC. This chain joins TRBV19 and TRBJ2-7; the D gene is possibly TRBD1 (6 bases). V lost 3 bases and J 6 bases, leaving 12 bases between the germline ends. The CDR3 is 13 residues long. Germline V gene lookup returns CDR1 LNHDA and CDR2 SQIVND (reference sequence).

The CDR3, as DNA: TGTGCCAGCAGCTCCCGTCCCAGGGCTGGGGCCAACGTCCTGACTTTC. The encoded protein is CASSSRPRAGANVLTF. V gene TRBV7-2 combines with J gene TRBJ2-6, with D perhaps matching TRBD1 (5 bases). There are 16 residues in the CDR3. Germline-derived CDR1 and CDR2 are SGHTA and FQGNSA. V lost 4 bases and J lost 2, with 12 bases in between.

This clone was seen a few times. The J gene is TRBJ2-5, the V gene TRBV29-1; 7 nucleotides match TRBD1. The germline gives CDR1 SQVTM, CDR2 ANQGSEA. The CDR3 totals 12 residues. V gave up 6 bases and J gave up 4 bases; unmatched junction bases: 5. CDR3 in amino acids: CSVQGVGETQYF. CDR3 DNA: TGCAGCGTCCAGGGGGTGGGAGAGACCCAGTACTTC.

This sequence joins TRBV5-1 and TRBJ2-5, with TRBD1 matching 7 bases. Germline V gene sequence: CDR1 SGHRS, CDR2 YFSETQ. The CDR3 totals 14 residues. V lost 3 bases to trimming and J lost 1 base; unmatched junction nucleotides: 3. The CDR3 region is CASSSGGTQETQYF. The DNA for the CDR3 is TGCGCCAGCAGCTCAGGGGGAACCCAAGAGACCCAGTACTTC.

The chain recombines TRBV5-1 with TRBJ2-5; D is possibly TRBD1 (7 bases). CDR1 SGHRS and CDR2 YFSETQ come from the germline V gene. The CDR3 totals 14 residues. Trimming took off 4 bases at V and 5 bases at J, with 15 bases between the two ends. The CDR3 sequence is CASSIGGGKETQYF. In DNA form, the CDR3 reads TGCGCCAGCAGCATAGGGGGCGGGAAGGAGACCCAGTACTTC.

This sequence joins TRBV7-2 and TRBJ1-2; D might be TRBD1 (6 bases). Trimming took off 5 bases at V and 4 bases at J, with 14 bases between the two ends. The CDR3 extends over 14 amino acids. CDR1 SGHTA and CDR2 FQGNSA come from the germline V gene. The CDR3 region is CASSRTGSSYGYTF. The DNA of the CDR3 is TGTGCCAGCAGCCGAACAGGGTCCAGCTATGGCTACACCTTC.

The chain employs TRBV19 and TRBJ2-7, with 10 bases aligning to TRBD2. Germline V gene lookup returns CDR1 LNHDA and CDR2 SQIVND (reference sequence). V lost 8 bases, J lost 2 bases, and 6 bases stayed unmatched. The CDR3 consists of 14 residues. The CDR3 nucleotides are TGTGCCAGTCGCGATCTAGCGGGAGCCTACGAGCAGTACTTC. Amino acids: CASRDLAGAYEQYF.

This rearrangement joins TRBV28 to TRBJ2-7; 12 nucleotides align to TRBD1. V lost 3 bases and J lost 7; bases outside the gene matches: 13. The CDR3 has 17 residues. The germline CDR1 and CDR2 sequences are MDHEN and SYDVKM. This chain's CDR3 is CASSFTLRDRGRGEQYF. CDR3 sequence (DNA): TGTGCCAGCAGTTTTACACTCCGGGACAGGGGGCGTGGAGAGCAGTACTTC. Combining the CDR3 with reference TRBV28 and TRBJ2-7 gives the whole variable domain DVKVTQSSRYLVKRTGEKVFLECVQDMDHENMFWYRQDPGLGLRLIYFSYDVKMKEKGDIPEGYSVSREKKERFSLILESASTNQTSMYLCASSFTLRDRGRGEQYFGPGTRLTVT.

CDR3 sequence reads: CASSYSPAGALYEQYF. CDR3 nucleotides: TGTGCCAGCAGTTACTCCCCGGCAGGCGCTCTTTACGAGCAGTACTTC. The V gene is TRBV6-6, the J gene TRBJ2-7, with no clear D. V was shortened by 0 bases and J by 4 bases, with 16 bases between the two germline ends. Germline V gene data show CDR1 as MNHNY and CDR2 as SVGAGI (reference sequence). There are 16 residues in the CDR3.

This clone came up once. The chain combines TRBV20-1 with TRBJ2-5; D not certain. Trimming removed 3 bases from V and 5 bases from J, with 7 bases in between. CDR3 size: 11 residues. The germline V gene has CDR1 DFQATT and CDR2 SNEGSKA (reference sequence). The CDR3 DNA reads TGCAGTGCTAGCGTAGGTGAGACCCAGTACTTC. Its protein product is CSASVGETQYF.

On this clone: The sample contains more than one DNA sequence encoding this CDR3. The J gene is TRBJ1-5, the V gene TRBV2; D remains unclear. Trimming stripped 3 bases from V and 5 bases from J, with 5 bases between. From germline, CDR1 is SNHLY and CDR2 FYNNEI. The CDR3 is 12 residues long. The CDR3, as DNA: TGTGCCAGCAGTGAGGGGTATCAGCCCCAGCATTTT. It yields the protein CASSEGYQPQHF.

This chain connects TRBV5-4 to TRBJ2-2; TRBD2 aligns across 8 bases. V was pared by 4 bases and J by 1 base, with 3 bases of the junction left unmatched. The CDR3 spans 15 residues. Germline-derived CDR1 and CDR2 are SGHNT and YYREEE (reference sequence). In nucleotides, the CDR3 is TGTGCCAGCAGCCCAGGGACTAGGAACACCGGGGAGCTGTTTTTT. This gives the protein CASSPGTRNTGELFF.

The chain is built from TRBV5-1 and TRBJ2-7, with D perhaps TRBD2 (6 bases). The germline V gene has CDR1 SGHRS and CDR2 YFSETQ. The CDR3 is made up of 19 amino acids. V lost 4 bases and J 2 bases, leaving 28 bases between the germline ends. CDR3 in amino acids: CASSHLDFKKRAPAYEQYF. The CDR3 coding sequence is TGCGCCAGCAGCCATCTAGATTTTAAAAAGCGGGCCCCGGCCTACGAGCAGTACTTC.

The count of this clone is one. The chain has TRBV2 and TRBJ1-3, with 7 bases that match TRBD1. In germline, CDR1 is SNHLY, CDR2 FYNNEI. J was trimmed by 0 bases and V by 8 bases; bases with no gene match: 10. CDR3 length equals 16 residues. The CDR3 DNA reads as TGTGCCAGCCGGAGACAGGGTACCAACTCTGGAAACACCATATATTTT. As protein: CASRRQGTNSGNTIYF.